A selection of T cell receptor beta chains follows, all from one sample in a study of blood T cell repertoires in COVID-19. Sequencing used immunoSEQ multiplex PCR; TCRdb keeps in-frame clones, though not all of them. The sample shows around 77,000 clones, less than 95% of them seen only once. Specimen: peripheral blood. These receptors were obtained from a woman in her fifties or sixties with active COVID-19. The CDR3 runs from the conserved cysteine through the conserved F or W. Fields, in order: clone size, D gene, J gene, V gene, CDR3 protein, CDR3 DNA. The D gene is left open where the match is weak. A clone size is listed for some rows: how often the clone was seen (once, few, many), or a class if it is expanded.

>NA|TRBD2|TRBJ2-1|TRBV10-1
CASSEETSGVSYNEQFF
TGCGCCAGCAGTGAAGAGACTAGCGGGGTCTCCTACAATGAGCAGTTCTTC
>NA|NA|TRBJ2-1|TRBV19
CASSGGNYNEQFF
TGTGCCAGTAGCGGCGGGAACTACAATGAGCAGTTCTTC
>once|NA|TRBJ2-7|TRBV11-2
CASSLVSAVHEQYF
TGTGCCAGCAGCTTAGTCTCAGCGGTCCACGAGCAGTACTTC
>NA|NA|TRBJ1-1|TRBV7-6
CASSPRRIGTEAFF
TGTGCCAGCAGCCCCAGGAGGATTGGGACTGAAGCTTTCTTT
>NA|NA|TRBJ1-1|TRBV30
CAWSVWSPGKNTEAFF
TGTGCCTGGAGTGTATGGTCTCCGGGAAAAAACACTGAAGCTTTCTTT
>NA|NA|TRBJ1-1|TRBV24-1
CATSDFPYTEAFF
TGTGCCACCAGTGACTTCCCTTACACTGAAGCTTTCTTT
>once|TRBD1|TRBJ2-2|TRBV2
CASSREGTGITGELFF
TGTGCCAGCAGTCGCGAGGGGACAGGGATCACCGGGGAGCTGTTTTTT
>NA|NA|TRBJ1-1|TRBV7-9
CASSSYTEAFF
TGTGCCAGCAGCTCATACACTGAAGCTTTCTTT
>NA|TRBD2|TRBJ2-7|TRBV7-8
CASSPLAGGRSYEQYF
TGTGCCAGCAGCCCTTTAGCGGGAGGTCGCTCCTACGAGCAGTACTTC
>few|NA|TRBJ2-7|TRBV7-9
CASSPRQTYEQYF
TGTGCCAGCAGTCCCCGACAAACCTACGAGCAGTACTTC
>NA|TRBD1|TRBJ2-2|TRBV5-6
CASNRRQGWAGELFF
TGTGCCAGCAACCGAAGACAGGGTTGGGCCGGGGAGCTGTTTTTT
>NA|TRBD2|TRBJ2-1|TRBV28
CASSLAGVFDEQFF
TGTGCCAGCAGTTTGGCGGGAGTATTCGATGAGCAGTTCTTC
>NA|NA|TRBJ1-2|TRBV14
CASSQDWGGIHGYTF
TGTGCCAGCAGCCAAGATTGGGGAGGGATCCATGGCTACACCTTC
>NA|NA|TRBJ2-1|TRBV28
CASSSTGSYNEQFF
TGTGCCAGCAGTTCGACTGGTTCCTACAATGAGCAGTTCTTC
>once|NA|TRBJ1-2|TRBV12-5
CASGLVLAGATNYGYTF
TGTGCTAGTGGTTTGGTACTGGCAGGGGCCACTAACTATGGCTACACCTTC
>NA|NA|TRBJ2-2|TRBV5-6
CASSFGQTGELFF
TGTGCCAGCAGCTTTGGACAGACCGGGGAGCTGTTTTTT
>once|TRBD2|TRBJ2-3|TRBV7-2
CASSFEGLAGSTDTQYF
TGTGCCAGCAGCTTCGAGGGACTAGCGGGCAGCACAGATACGCAGTATTTT
>few|TRBD1|TRBJ1-6|TRBV15
CATSSGPGTGVSPLHF
TGTGCCACCAGCAGCGGACCCGGGACAGGGGTATCACCCCTCCACTTT
>NA|NA|TRBJ1-1|TRBV10-3
CAISERGGIYTEAFF
TGTGCCATCAGTGAACGGGGGGGCATTTACACTGAAGCTTTCTTT
>NA|NA|TRBJ2-5|TRBV28
CATGSRETQYF
TGTGCCACCGGTAGTCGGGAGACCCAGTACTTC
>few|NA|TRBJ1-1|TRBV5-8
CASRVGAGTPTNTEAFF
TGTGCCAGCAGAGTGGGAGCCGGGACACCAACGAACACTGAAGCTTTCTTT
>NA|NA|TRBJ1-3|TRBV18
CASSKGGPSGNTIYF
TGTGCCAGCTCGAAAGGGGGTCCCTCTGGAAACACCATATATTTT
>NA|NA|TRBJ2-2|TRBV5-1
CASSLDVGLHGELFF
TGCGCCAGCAGCTTGGACGTGGGACTTCACGGGGAGCTGTTTTTT
>NA|NA|TRBJ2-2|TRBV7-9
CASSLAAPRTGELFF
TGTGCCAGCAGCTTAGCGGCACCTAGGACCGGGGAGCTGTTTTTT
>once|NA|TRBJ1-2|TRBV20-1
CSVRQAYDYTF
TGCAGTGTTAGACAGGCCTACGACTACACCTTC
>NA|NA|TRBJ1-3|TRBV6-5
CASRDTGYGNTIYF
TGTGCCAGCAGAGATACAGGGTATGGAAACACCATATATTTT
>NA|NA|TRBJ2-5|TRBV13
CASSLGSRRETQYF
TGTGCCAGCAGCTTAGGTAGTCGCAGGGAGACCCAGTACTTC
>NA|NA|TRBJ2-7|TRBV15
CATSRDYAGPYEQYF
TGTGCCACCAGCAGAGATTACGCGGGCCCCTACGAGCAGTACTTC
>once|NA|TRBJ1-1|TRBV7-2
CASSLSARTEAFF
TGTGCCAGCAGCTTATCCGCCAGGACTGAAGCTTTCTTT
>NA|NA|TRBJ2-7|TRBV5-1
CASSFSTGSSYEQYF
TGCGCCAGCAGCTTTTCGACGGGGAGCTCCTACGAGCAGTACTTC
>NA|TRBD1|TRBJ2-7|TRBV27
CASSPDRVASEQYF
TGTGCCAGCAGCCCAGACAGGGTCGCAAGCGAGCAGTACTTC
>NA|NA|TRBJ2-1|TRBV4-1
CASSQVRPGVVYNEQFF
TGCGCCAGCAGCCAAGTTAGGCCAGGGGTTGTCTACAATGAGCAGTTCTTC
>NA|TRBD1|TRBJ1-1|TRBV7-9
CASSTRTGGRTEAFF
TGTGCCAGCAGCACAAGGACAGGGGGCAGGACTGAAGCTTTCTTT
>NA|NA|TRBJ1-1|TRBV29-1
CSIRESGEAFF
TGCAGCATTAGGGAGTCGGGCGAAGCTTTCTTT
>NA|TRBD2|TRBJ2-7|TRBV5-1
CASSSTSGLAAYEQYF
TGCGCCAGCAGCTCAACGTCTGGACTAGCGGCCTACGAGCAGTACTTC
>NA|TRBD2|TRBJ2-1|TRBV3-1/TRBV3-2
CASSSGLARSYNEQFF
TGTGCCAGCAGTAGCGGACTAGCGAGATCCTACAATGAGCAGTTCTTC
>few|TRBD1|TRBJ2-2|TRBV14
CASSLPGTGRSGELFF
TGTGCCAGCAGCCTCCCCGGGACAGGGAGGTCCGGGGAGCTGTTTTTT
>NA|TRBD1|TRBJ2-7|TRBV5-1
CASSLGGQGGSYEQYF
TGCGCCAGCAGCTTGGGGGGACAGGGTGGCTCCTACGAGCAGTACTTC
>NA|NA|TRBJ2-7|TRBV6-2/TRBV6-3
CASSYDLKRHSSYEQYF
TGTGCCAGCAGTTATGACCTTAAGCGGCACAGCTCCTACGAGCAGTACTTC
>NA|NA|TRBJ2-1|TRBV15
CATSRDLGDEQFF
TGTGCCACCAGCAGAGATTTAGGGGATGAGCAGTTCTTC
>NA|NA|TRBJ2-3|TRBV11-1
CASSLGGEYTDTQYF
TGTGCCAGCAGCTTAGGTGGGGAGTATACAGATACGCAGTATTTT
>NA|TRBD1|TRBJ2-2|TRBV18
CASSPFSGTGENTGELFF
TGTGCCAGCTCACCCTTCTCTGGGACAGGGGAGAACACCGGGGAGCTGTTTTTT
>NA|TRBD2|TRBJ2-7|TRBV4-1
CASSAGLAEPYEQYF
TGCGCCAGCAGCGCTGGACTAGCGGAACCCTACGAGCAGTACTTC
>NA|TRBD1|TRBJ2-2|TRBV6-1
CASSEGTGGVRTGELFF
TGTGCCAGCAGTGAAGGGACAGGGGGAGTTCGGACCGGGGAGCTGTTTTTT
>NA|NA|TRBJ2-1|TRBV11-2
CASSLGGGLYNEQFF
TGTGCCAGCAGCTTAGGGGGGGGGCTCTACAATGAGCAGTTCTTC